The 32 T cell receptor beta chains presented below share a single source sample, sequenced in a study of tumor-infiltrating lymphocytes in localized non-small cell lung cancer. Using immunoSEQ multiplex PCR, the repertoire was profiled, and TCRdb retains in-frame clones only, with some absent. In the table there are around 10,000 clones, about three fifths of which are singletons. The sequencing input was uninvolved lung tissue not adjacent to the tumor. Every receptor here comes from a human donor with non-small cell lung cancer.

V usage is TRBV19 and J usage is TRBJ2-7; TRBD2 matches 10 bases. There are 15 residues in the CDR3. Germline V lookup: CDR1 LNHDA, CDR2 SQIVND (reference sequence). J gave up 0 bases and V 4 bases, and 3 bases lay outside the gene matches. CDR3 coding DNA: TGTGCCAGTAGTACTAGCGGGGGTTCCTCCTACGAGCAGTACTTC. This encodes CASSTSGGSSYEQYF.

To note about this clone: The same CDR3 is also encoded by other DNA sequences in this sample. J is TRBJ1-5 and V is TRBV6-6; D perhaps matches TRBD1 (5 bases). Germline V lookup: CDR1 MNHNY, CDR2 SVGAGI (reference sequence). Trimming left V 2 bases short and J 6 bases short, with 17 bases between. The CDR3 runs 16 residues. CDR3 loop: CASSYPAGRGSQPQHF. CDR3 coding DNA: TGTGCCAGCAGTTACCCCGCGGGCCGGGGGAGTCAGCCCCAGCATTTT.

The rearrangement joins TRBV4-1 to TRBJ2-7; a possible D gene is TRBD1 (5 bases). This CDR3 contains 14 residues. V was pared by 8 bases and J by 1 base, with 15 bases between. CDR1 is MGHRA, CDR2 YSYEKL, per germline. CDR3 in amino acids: CASSPDRYSYEQYF. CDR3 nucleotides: TGCGCCAGCTCGCCCGACAGATATTCCTACGAGCAGTACTTC.

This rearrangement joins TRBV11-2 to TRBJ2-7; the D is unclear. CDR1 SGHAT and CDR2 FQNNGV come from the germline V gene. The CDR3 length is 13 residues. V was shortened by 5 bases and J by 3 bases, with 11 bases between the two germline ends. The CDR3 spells CASSTRTDYEQYF. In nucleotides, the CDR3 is TGTGCCAGCAGCACCCGTACGGACTACGAGCAGTACTTC.

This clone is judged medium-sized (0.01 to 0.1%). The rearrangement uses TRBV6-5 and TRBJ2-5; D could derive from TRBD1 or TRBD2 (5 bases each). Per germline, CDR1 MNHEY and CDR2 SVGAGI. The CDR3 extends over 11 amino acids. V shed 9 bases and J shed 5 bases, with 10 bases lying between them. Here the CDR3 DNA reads TGTGCCAGTGGGTGGGGGGAGACCCAGTACTTC. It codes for CASGWGETQYF.

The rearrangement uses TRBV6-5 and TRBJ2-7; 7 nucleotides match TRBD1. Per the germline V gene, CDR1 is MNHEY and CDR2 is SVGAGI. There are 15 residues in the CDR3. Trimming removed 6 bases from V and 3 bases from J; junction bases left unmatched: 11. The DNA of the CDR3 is TGTGCCAGCAGCCGATTCGAGGCAGGGGGCTACGAGCAGTACTTC. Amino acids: CASSRFEAGGYEQYF.

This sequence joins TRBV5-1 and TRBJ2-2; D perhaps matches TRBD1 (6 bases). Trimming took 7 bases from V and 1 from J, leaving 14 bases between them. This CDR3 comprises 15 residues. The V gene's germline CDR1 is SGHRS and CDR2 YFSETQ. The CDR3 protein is CASSTGTLNTGELFF. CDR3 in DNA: TGCGCCAGCTCAACCGGGACACTGAACACCGGGGAGCTGTTTTTT.

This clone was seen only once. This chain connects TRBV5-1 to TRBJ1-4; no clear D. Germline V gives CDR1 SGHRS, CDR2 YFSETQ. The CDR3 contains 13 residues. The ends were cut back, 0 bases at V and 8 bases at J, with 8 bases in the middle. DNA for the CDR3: TGCGCCAGCAGCTTGGACCACCCGGAAAAACTGTTTTTT. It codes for CASSLDHPEKLFF.

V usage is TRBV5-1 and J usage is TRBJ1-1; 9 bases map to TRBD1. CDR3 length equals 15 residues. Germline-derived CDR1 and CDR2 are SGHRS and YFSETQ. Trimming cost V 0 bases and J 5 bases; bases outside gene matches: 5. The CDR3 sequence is CASSLGKQGATEAFF. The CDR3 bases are TGCGCCAGCAGCTTGGGTAAACAGGGGGCAACTGAAGCTTTCTTT.

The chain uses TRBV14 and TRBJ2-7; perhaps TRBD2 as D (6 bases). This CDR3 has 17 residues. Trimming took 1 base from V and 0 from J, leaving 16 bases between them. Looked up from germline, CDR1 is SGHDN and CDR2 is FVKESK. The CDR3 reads CASSQGGERFYSYEQYF. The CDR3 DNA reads TGTGCCAGCAGCCAAGGCGGGGAGAGATTCTACTCCTACGAGCAGTACTTC.

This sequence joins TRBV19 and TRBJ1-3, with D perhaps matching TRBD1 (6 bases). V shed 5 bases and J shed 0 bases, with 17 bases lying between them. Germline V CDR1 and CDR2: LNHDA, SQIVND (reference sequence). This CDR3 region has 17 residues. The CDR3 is CASSALNREVSGNTIYF. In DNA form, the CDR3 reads TGTGCCAGTAGTGCCCTGAACAGGGAAGTCTCTGGAAACACCATATATTTT. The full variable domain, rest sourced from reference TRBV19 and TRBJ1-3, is DGGITQSPKYLFRKEGQNVTLSCEQNLNHDAMYWYRQDPGQGLRLIYYSQIVNDFQKGDIAEGYSVSREKKESFPLTVTSAQKNPTAFYLCASSALNREVSGNTIYFGEGSWLTVV.

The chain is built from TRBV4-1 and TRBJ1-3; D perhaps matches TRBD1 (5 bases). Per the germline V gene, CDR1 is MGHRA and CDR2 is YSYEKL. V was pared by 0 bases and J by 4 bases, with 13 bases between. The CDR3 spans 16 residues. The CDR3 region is CASSQEKGASGNTIYF. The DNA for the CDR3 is TGCGCCAGCAGCCAAGAGAAAGGGGCTTCGGGAAACACCATATATTTT.

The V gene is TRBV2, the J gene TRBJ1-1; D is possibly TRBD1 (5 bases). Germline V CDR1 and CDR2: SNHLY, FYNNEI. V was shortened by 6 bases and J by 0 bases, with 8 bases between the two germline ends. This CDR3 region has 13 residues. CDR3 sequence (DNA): TGTGCCAGCAGATTACAGGTGAACACTGAAGCTTTCTTT. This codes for CASRLQVNTEAFF.

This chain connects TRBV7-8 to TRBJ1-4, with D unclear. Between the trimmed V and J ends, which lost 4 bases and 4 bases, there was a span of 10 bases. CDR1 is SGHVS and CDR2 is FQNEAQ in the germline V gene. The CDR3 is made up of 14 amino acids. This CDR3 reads CASSSRTGNEKLFF. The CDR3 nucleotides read TGTGCCAGCAGCTCCCGGACGGGTAATGAAAAACTGTTTTTT.

The CDR3 region is CASTTHRVSTEAFF. The CDR3 DNA is TGTGCCAGCACCACCCACAGGGTCAGCACTGAAGCTTTCTTT. V usage is TRBV6-5 and J usage is TRBJ1-1; D is perhaps TRBD1 (6 bases). The germline V and J ends were trimmed by 7 bases and 4 bases, with 16 bases remaining between them. This CDR3 region has 14 residues. The germline V gene encodes CDR1 MNHEY and CDR2 SVGAGI.

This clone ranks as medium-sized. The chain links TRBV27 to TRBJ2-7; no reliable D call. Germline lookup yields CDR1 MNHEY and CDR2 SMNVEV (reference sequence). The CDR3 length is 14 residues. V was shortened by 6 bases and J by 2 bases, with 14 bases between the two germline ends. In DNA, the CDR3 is TGTGCCAGCAGACCCATCGATATGGCCTACGAGCAGTACTTC. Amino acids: CASRPIDMAYEQYF.

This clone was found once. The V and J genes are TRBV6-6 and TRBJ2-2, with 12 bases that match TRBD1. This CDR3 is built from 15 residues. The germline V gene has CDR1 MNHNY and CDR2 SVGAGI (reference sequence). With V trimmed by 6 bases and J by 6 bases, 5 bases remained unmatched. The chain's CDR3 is CASRTGTGGAGELFF. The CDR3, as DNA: TGTGCCAGCAGAACCGGGACAGGGGGCGCCGGGGAGCTGTTTTTT.

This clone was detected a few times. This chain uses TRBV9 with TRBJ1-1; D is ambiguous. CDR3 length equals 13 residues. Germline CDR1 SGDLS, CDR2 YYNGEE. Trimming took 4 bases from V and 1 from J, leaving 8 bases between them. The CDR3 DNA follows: TGTGCCAGCAGCCCTCGCGGGAACACTGAAGCTTTCTTT. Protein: CASSPRGNTEAFF.

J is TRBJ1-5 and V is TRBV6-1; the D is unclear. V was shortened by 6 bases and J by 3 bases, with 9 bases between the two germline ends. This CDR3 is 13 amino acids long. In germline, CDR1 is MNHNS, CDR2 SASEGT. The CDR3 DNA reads TGTGCCAGCAGACAAGTAAACAATCAGCCCCAGCATTTT. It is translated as CASRQVNNQPQHF.

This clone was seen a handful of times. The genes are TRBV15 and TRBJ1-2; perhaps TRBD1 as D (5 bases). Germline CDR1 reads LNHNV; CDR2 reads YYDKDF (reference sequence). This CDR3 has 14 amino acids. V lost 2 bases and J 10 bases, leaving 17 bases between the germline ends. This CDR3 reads CATSRPPTRDAYTF. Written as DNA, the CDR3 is TGTGCCACCAGCAGACCCCCGACCCGGGACGCCTACACCTTC.

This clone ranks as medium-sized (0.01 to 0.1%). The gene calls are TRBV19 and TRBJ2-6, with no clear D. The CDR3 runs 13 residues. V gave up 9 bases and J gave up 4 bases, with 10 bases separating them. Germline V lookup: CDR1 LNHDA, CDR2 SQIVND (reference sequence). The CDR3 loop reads CASHPHGANVLTF. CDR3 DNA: TGTGCCAGCCATCCACACGGGGCCAACGTCCTGACTTTC.

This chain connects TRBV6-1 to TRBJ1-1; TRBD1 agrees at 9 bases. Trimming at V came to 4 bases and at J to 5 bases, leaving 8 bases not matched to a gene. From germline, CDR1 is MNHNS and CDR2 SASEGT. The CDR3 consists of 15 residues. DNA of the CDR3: TGTGCCAGCAGTGCACAGGGGGCGGGTGGGACTGAAGCTTTCTTT. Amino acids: CASSAQGAGGTEAFF.

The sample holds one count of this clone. The CDR3: CASSVHKGGPTDTQYF. The CDR3 nucleotides read TGTGCCAGCAGCGTCCATAAGGGGGGGCCCACAGATACGCAGTATTTT. The rearrangement joins TRBV9 to TRBJ2-3; perhaps TRBD2 as D (7 bases). Deletions cut 2 bases from V and 2 bases from J, with 15 bases between. The germline V gene encodes CDR1 SGDLS and CDR2 YYNGEE. The CDR3 runs to 16 residues.

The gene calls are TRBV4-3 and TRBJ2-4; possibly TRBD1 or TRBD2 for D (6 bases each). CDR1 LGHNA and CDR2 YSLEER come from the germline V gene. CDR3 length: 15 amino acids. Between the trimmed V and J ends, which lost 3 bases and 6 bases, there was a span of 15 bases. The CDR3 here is CASSQGGARGNIQYF. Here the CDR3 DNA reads TGCGCCAGCAGCCAGGGGGGCGCCAGGGGAAACATTCAGTACTTC.

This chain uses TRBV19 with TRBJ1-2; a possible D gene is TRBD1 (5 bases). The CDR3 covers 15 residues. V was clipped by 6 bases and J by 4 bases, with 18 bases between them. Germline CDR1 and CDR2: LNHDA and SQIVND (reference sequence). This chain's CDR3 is CASSRGEGGGYGYTF. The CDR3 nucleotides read TGTGCCAGTAGCAGAGGGGAGGGTGGTGGCTATGGCTACACCTTC. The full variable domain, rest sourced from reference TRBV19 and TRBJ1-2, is DGGITQSPKYLFRKEGQNVTLSCEQNLNHDAMYWYRQDPGQGLRLIYYSQIVNDFQKGDIAEGYSVSREKKESFPLTVTSAQKNPTAFYLCASSRGEGGGYGYTFGSGTRLTVV.

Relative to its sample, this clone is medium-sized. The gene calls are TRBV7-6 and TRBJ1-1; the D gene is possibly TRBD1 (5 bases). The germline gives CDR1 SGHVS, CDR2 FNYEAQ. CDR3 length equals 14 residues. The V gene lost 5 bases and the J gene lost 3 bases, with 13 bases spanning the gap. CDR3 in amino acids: CASSPRAGDTEAFF. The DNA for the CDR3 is TGTGCCAGCAGCCCCCGGGCGGGGGACACTGAAGCTTTCTTT.

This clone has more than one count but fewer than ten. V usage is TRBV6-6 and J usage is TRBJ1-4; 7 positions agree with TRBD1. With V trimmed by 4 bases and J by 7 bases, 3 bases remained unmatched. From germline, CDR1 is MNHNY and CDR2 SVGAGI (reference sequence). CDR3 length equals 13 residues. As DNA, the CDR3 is TGTGCCAGCAGTTCAGGGGGACCTGAAAAACTGTTTTTT. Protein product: CASSSGGPEKLFF.

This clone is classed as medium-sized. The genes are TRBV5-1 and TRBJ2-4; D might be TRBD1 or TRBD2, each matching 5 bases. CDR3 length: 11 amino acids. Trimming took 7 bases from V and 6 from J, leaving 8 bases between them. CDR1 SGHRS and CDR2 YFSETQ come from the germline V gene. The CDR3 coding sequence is TGCGCCAGCGGGGACGGAAACATTCAGTACTTC. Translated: CASGDGNIQYF.

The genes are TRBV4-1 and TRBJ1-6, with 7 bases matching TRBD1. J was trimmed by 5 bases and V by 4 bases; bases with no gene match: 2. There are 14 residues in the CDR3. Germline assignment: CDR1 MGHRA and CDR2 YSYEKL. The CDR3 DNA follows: TGCGCCAGCAGCCCGACAGGGAATAATTCACCCCTCCACTTT. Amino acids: CASSPTGNNSPLHF.

The CDR3 region is CASSPTPTSGGALGNIQYF. The DNA for the CDR3 is TGTGCCAGCAGCCCGACCCCGACTAGCGGGGGGGCCTTGGGAAACATTCAGTACTTC. The chain uses TRBV4-2 and TRBJ2-4, with 14 bases aligning to TRBD2. In germline, CDR1 is LGHNA, CDR2 YNFKEQ. The ends lost 4 bases at V and 6 bases at J; junction bases unmatched: 14. The CDR3 extends over 19 amino acids.

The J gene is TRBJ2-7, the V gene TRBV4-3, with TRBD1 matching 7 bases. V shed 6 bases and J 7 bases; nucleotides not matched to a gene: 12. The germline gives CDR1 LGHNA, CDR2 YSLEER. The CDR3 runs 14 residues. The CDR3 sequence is CASSPGTEFWEQYF. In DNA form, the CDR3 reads TGCGCCAGCAGTCCCGGGACAGAGTTTTGGGAGCAGTACTTC.

The CDR3 nucleotides read TGTGCCAGTAGTCCGTGGACAGAGACTAACTATGGCTACACCTTC. Translation gives CASSPWTETNYGYTF. The V gene is TRBV19, the J gene TRBJ1-2, with D tentatively TRBD1 (6 bases). The germline V and J ends were trimmed by 5 bases and 0 bases, with 13 bases remaining between them. The V gene's germline CDR1 is LNHDA and CDR2 SQIVND (reference sequence). This CDR3 comprises 15 residues.